This TCR beta chain was profiled in a study of cytomegalovirus exposure and HLA in healthy donors. The CDR3 covers 14 residues. V dropped 1 base and J dropped 4; count of bases not matched to a gene: 3. Germline loops: CDR1 SGHTA, CDR2 FQGNSA. This PCR relied on a set of 60 Vbeta primers and 13 Jbeta primers. The protocol was immunoSEQ multiplex PCR, while the TCRdb copy is restricted to in-frame clones and leaves out a portion. The sample carries approximately 150,000 clones, 81% recorded once. The TCR was taken from a woman aged 45-65 years in good health and CMV-seronegative. Sequences were obtained from PBMCs. The chain links TRBV7-2 to TRBJ1-1; TRBD1 agrees at 7 bases. CDR3 loop: CASSLEPGGTEAFF. The CDR3 nucleotides are TGTGCCAGCAGCTTAGAACCAGGGGGCACTGAAGCTTTCTTT.